This record covers a single T cell receptor (beta chain). Deletions cut 4 bases from V and 7 bases from J, with 11 bases between. CDR1 is SGHAT and CDR2 is FQDESV in the germline V gene (reference sequence). The CDR3 is 14 amino acids. The sample belongs to a study of blood T cell repertoires in COVID-19. Study details: COVID-19 samples from acute and convalescent phases originated in the United States, Italy and Spain.

Some clones are missing from TCRdb's copy, which holds only in-frame ones; the method was immunoSEQ multiplex PCR. The sample lists 130,000 or so clones; about 82% were seen once. Sequencing input: peripheral blood. This receptor was obtained from a woman aged 60 to 75 with acute or convalescent COVID-19. This rearrangement joins TRBV11-1 to TRBJ1-6, with a tentative D call TRBD1 (5 bases). CDR3 sequence: CASSSDSQNSPLHF. The CDR3 nucleotides read TGTGCCAGCAGCTCAGACAGTCAGAATTCACCCCTCCACTTT. Combining the CDR3 with reference TRBV11-1 and TRBJ1-6 gives the whole variable domain EAEVAQSPRYKITEKSQAVAFWCDPISGHATLYWYRQILGQGPELLVQFQDESVVDDSQLPKDRFSAERLKGVDSTLKIQPAELGDSAMYLCASSSDSQNSPLHFGNGTRLTVT.